The 8 T cell receptor beta chains reported below all come from one sample, sequenced in a study of T cell repertoires in cytomegalovirus infection (dated by TCRdb to about 2019). Data came from an Illumina HiSeq 1500. The public reads were run again by TCRdb, first through fastp at Q25 and then through MiXCR, and only productive beta chains were kept. Entries that share a CDR3 protein sequence are merged under the most common genes and DNA. The sample profile shows 230,000 or so distinct CDR3 sequences; approximately 17% of them were found once. Of the sample, over 40% is held by the ten largest clones. The sequenced sample was CD8+ T cells from PBMCs. The receptors stem from a human donor in good health (CMV status not recorded). Some clones in this sample may be carry-over from other donors' samples.

The chain couples TRBV5-6 to TRBJ2-1, with 8 bases identical to TRBD2. Germline lookup yields CDR1 SGHDT and CDR2 YYEEEE. V lost 2 bases to trimming and J lost 3 bases; unmatched junction nucleotides: 4. The CDR3 is 15 amino acids. CDR3 amino acids: CASSFGGAFYNEQFF. In nucleotides, the CDR3 is TGTGCCAGCAGCTTCGGGGGGGCTTTCTACAATGAGCAGTTCTTC.

The genes are TRBV28 and TRBJ2-1; weak D call: TRBD2 (6 bases). The CDR3 totals 15 residues. Trimming removed 6 bases from V and 3 bases from J, with 15 bases in between. The germline V gene has CDR1 MDHEN and CDR2 SYDVKM. This CDR3 is CASSREGTDYNEQFF. The DNA for the CDR3 is TGTGCCAGCAGCCGAGAGGGGACTGACTACAATGAGCAGTTCTTC.

V is TRBV5-4 and J is TRBJ2-1; a possible D gene is TRBD2 (7 bases). Looked up from germline, CDR1 is SGHNT and CDR2 is YYREEE (reference sequence). With 4 bases removed from V and 9 bases from J, the gap between germline ends came to 11 bases. The CDR3 runs to 12 residues. This CDR3 is CASSRGTTEQFF. The CDR3 nucleotides are TGTGCCAGCAGCAGGGGGACTACTGAGCAGTTCTTC.

This clonotype showed up just a few times. V gene TRBV28 combines with J gene TRBJ1-1; D possibly corresponds to TRBD1 (5 bases). Trimming left V 5 bases short and J 0 bases short, with 10 bases between. The CDR3 is 14 residues long. Germline lookup yields CDR1 MDHEN and CDR2 SYDVKM. The CDR3 coding sequence is TGTGCCAGCAGTACGGGGCACCTGAACACTGAAGCTTTCTTT. Its translation: CASSTGHLNTEAFF.

This clonotype was seen a few times. V and J are TRBV9 and TRBJ2-1; D not certain. Trimming removed 2 bases from V and 3 bases from J, with 9 bases in between. This CDR3 is built from 14 residues. Germline CDR1 SGDLS, CDR2 YYNGEE. In DNA form, the CDR3 reads TGTGCCAGCAGCGTGGGGTCAGGCTACAATGAGCAGTTCTTC. Encoded protein: CASSVGSGYNEQFF.

In this sample, this clonotype turned up many times. V and J are TRBV7-9 and TRBJ1-1, with TRBD1 matching over 8 bases. The CDR3 spans 15 residues. Germline assignment: CDR1 SEHNR and CDR2 FQNEAQ (reference sequence). V gave up 5 bases and J gave up 0 bases; unmatched junction bases: 5. CDR3 amino acids: CASSPAQGVNTEAFF. In DNA, the CDR3 is TGTGCCAGCAGCCCAGCACAGGGGGTGAACACTGAAGCTTTCTTT.

The chain uses TRBV10-3 and TRBJ1-1; TRBD1 matches at 7 bases. The CDR3 is made up of 16 amino acids. Germline assignment: CDR1 ENHRY and CDR2 SYGVKD. The V gene end was trimmed by 10 bases and the J gene end by 0 bases; junction bases not matched to a gene: 14. The CDR3 DNA reads TGTGCCACCGGATCCCGGGACAGCGTCATGAACACTGAAGCTTTCTTT. Translating it yields CATGSRDSVMNTEAFF.

This clonotype was recorded a few times. J is TRBJ1-1 and V is TRBV6-6; TRBD1 is a possible D gene (5 bases). Trimming cost V 5 bases and J 3 bases, with 13 bases left between them. From germline, CDR1 is MNHNY and CDR2 SVGAGI (reference sequence). The CDR3 is made up of 14 amino acids. CDR3 protein: CASSARGAYTEAFF. The CDR3 DNA follows: TGTGCCAGCAGTGCCCGAGGGGCGTACACTGAAGCTTTCTTT.